This T cell receptor (beta chain) was retrieved from a study of OX40 agonist ivuxolimab in advanced cancers. The CDR3 runs 14 residues. CDR1 and CDR2 (germline): KGHSH, LQKENI. Losses at the gene ends were 2 bases for V and 7 bases for J; bases not matched to a gene: 5. The assay was immunoSEQ multiplex PCR, and TCRdb's table has in-frame clones only and misses some. There are just over 30,000 clones in the sample; more than 70% occur only once, and under 30% lies in the top ten. Samples were taken at baseline and on day 1 of cycles 4 and 7. The sample here was CD4+ or CD8+ T cells sorted from blood, taken in a trial of the OX40 agonist ivuxolimab. The receptor comes from an adult with an advanced solid tumor such as melanoma, head and neck, liver or kidney cancer. The chain employs TRBV18 and TRBJ2-7, with TRBD2 matching over 10 bases. The CDR3 protein is CASSPRASGSEQYF. CDR3 DNA sequence: TGTGCCAGCTCACCAAGGGCTAGCGGGAGTGAGCAGTACTTC.